This TCR beta chain was observed in a study of T cell repertoires in cytomegalovirus infection. TCRdb reprocessed the reads with MiXCR, giving one entry per CDR3 protein. The profile covers roughly 920,000 distinct CDR3 sequences, with approximately 30% appearing a single time and under 15% taken by the ten largest. As concerns this clonotype: Its cognate antigen is unknown.

The sequence was obtained from a human donor in good health (CMV status not recorded). Some clones in this sample may be carry-over from other donors' samples. Source: cultured CD8+ T cells from PBMCs, taken from culture after CMV antigen stimulation.

The CDR3 region is CSAFRSGGPGETQYF. The CDR3 DNA reads as TGCAGTGCTTTCCGTAGCGGGGGGCCCGGGGAGACCCAGTACTTC. This chain uses TRBV20-1 with TRBJ2-5; 10 bases agree with TRBD2. After removal of 5 bases from V and 5 bases from J, the junction contained 11 bases not matched to a gene. The length of the CDR3 is 15 residues. The V gene's germline CDR1 is DFQATT and CDR2 SNEGSKA (reference sequence).